Listed below are T cell receptor beta chains from one sample, sequenced in a study of graft-versus-host responses after intestinal transplantation. Using immunoSEQ multiplex PCR, the repertoire was profiled, and TCRdb retains in-frame clones only, with some absent. The table records approximately 77,000 clones, about 89% of them present only once. Antigens of these TCRs are unknown. This material consisted of unstimulated CD4+ T cells sorted from spleen or lymph node cells, taken before intestinal transplant. The receptors derive from a human donor who received an intestinal transplant. The CDR3 runs from the conserved cysteine through the conserved F or W. The listing skips clone size in some rows; elsewhere it reads once, few, many or a size class.

j_call: TRBJ2-7; cdr3_length: 12; v_call: TRBV2; clone_size: .; cdr3_aa: CASAAVSYEQYF
j_call: TRBJ1-2; cdr3_length: 12; v_call: TRBV5-1; clone_size: .; cdr3_aa: CASSLGESGYTF
j_call: TRBJ1-2; cdr3_length: 17; v_call: TRBV9; clone_size: .; cdr3_aa: CASSPSPRQGGHYGYTF
j_call: TRBJ2-3; cdr3_length: 20; v_call: TRBV6-4; clone_size: .; cdr3_aa: CASSDRVWAGGPGDTDTQYF
j_call: TRBJ2-3; cdr3_length: 17; v_call: TRBV5-4; clone_size: .; cdr3_aa: CASSLAGPALSTDTQYF
j_call: TRBJ1-1; cdr3_length: 15; v_call: TRBV18; clone_size: .; cdr3_aa: CASSSGLWVNTEAFF
j_call: TRBJ1-2; cdr3_length: 13; v_call: TRBV28; clone_size: once; cdr3_aa: CASSLQGWGGYTF
j_call: TRBJ2-7; cdr3_length: 11; v_call: TRBV7-9; clone_size: .; cdr3_aa: CASSPLIEQYF
j_call: TRBJ2-5; cdr3_length: 13; v_call: TRBV5-4; clone_size: few; cdr3_aa: CASHTGDQETQYF
j_call: TRBJ1-4; cdr3_length: 17; v_call: TRBV7-9; clone_size: .; cdr3_aa: CASSTTRGPPHLGGLFF